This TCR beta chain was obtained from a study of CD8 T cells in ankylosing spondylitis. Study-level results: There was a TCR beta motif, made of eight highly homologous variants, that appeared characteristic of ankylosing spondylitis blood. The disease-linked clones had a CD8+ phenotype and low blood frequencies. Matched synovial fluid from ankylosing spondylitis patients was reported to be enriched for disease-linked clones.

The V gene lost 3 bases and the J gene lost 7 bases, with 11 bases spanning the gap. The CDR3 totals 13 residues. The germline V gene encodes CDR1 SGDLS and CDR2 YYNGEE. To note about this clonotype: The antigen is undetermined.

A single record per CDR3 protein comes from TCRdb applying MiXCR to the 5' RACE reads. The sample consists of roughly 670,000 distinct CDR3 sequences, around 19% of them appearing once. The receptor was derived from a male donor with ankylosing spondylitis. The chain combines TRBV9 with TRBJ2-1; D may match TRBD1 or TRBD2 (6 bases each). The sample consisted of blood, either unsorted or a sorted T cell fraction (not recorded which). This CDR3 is CASSAQGGNEQFF. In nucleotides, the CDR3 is TGTGCCAGCAGCGCCCAAGGGGGGAATGAGCAGTTCTTC.